The 32 T cell receptor beta chains reported below all come from one sample, sequenced in a study of cytomegalovirus exposure and HLA in healthy donors. Primers: 60 Vbeta forward and 13 Jbeta reverse. Produced via immunoSEQ multiplex PCR; TCRdb's table is partial and in-frame only. The sample records around 100,000 clones, around three quarters being singletons. The sample comprised PBMCs. Every receptor here comes from a man aged 30 to 39 in good health and CMV-seropositive.

V usage is TRBV6-1 and J usage is TRBJ1-5; no clear D. The CDR3 is 14 residues long. The V end was cut by 8 bases, the J end by 3 bases, with 14 bases between. Germline V CDR1 and CDR2: MNHNS, SASEGT. CDR3 coding DNA: TGTGCCAGCGGAGTGGTTCGGCCCAATCAGCCCCAGCATTTT. Translating gives CASGVVRPNQPQHF.

The chain links TRBV19 to TRBJ2-7; weak D call: TRBD2 (7 bases). V lost 5 bases and J 4 bases, leaving 18 bases between the germline ends. This CDR3 has 15 residues. CDR1 and CDR2 from the germline V gene are LNHDA and SQIVND (reference sequence). CDR3 sequence reads: CASSRGEGVRYEQYF. CDR3 sequence (DNA): TGTGCCAGTAGTCGGGGGGAGGGGGTAAGGTACGAGCAGTACTTC.

The V gene is TRBV4-2, the J gene TRBJ2-7, with 9 bases identical to TRBD1. Losses at the gene ends were 2 bases for V and 4 bases for J; bases not matched to a gene: 6. CDR3 length: 15 residues. The germline gives CDR1 LGHNA, CDR2 YNFKEQ. The DNA of the CDR3 is TGTGCCAGCAGCCAACCGGGACAGGGCCTTTACGAGCAGTACTTC. This encodes CASSQPGQGLYEQYF.

V is TRBV18 and J is TRBJ1-1; a weak D match, TRBD1 (6 bases). The CDR3 is 15 amino acids. Germline V gene lookup returns CDR1 KGHSH and CDR2 LQKENI. V lost 5 bases to trimming and J lost 0 bases, with 13 bases between them. The CDR3 loop reads CASSSPGDMNTEAFF. As DNA, the CDR3 is TGTGCCAGCTCATCTCCAGGGGACATGAACACTGAAGCTTTCTTT.

The rearrangement links TRBV7-2 to TRBJ2-7; TRBD2 agrees at 8 bases. Germline trimming cut 2 bases from V and 3 bases from J; bases unmatched to any gene: 6. Germline V lookup: CDR1 SGHTA, CDR2 FQGNSA. The CDR3 is 15 residues long. In DNA, the CDR3 is TGTGCCAGCAGCTTAACGGGGGGGTCCCTCTACGAGCAGTACTTC. Its translation is CASSLTGGSLYEQYF.

The chain carries TRBV2 and TRBJ1-1, with D tentatively TRBD1 (6 bases). The CDR3 has 12 residues. Between the trimmed V and J ends, which lost 2 bases and 13 bases, there was a span of 14 bases. The germline V gene has CDR1 SNHLY and CDR2 FYNNEI. The CDR3 loop reads CASSESRGQGFF. The CDR3 DNA follows: TGTGCCAGCAGTGAAAGCAGGGGTCAGGGTTTCTTT.

This clone has just a few counts. The chain combines TRBV6-6 with TRBJ2-3, with no clear D. The germline CDR1 and CDR2 sequences are MNHNY and SVGAGI (reference sequence). The CDR3 loop spans 12 amino acids. V was pared by 4 bases and J by 1 base, with 3 bases between. This chain's CDR3 is CASSSGTDTQYF. The CDR3 DNA reads as TGTGCCAGCAGTTCTGGCACAGATACGCAGTATTTT.

V usage is TRBV5-4 and J usage is TRBJ2-7; 10 nucleotides agree with TRBD2. Germline CDR1 and CDR2: SGHNT and YYREEE (reference sequence). This CDR3 spans 15 amino acids. Trimming at V came to 4 bases and at J to 7 bases, leaving 11 bases not matched to a gene. Here the CDR3 DNA reads TGTGCCAGCAGCCACCAGCTAGCGGGAGAGGGGGAGCAGTACTTC. It translates to CASSHQLAGEGEQYF.

The rearrangement uses TRBV4-3 and TRBJ2-1, with TRBD1 matching 12 bases. The CDR3 contains 21 residues. J was trimmed by 0 bases and V by 3 bases; bases with no gene match: 15. Per the germline V gene, CDR1 is LGHNA and CDR2 is YSLEER. The DNA for the CDR3 is TGCGCCAGCAGCCAGCGCCGCCCCGGGACAGGGGGCCTGAGCTCCTACAATGAGCAGTTCTTC. Protein: CASSQRRPGTGGLSSYNEQFF.

This rearrangement joins TRBV5-1 to TRBJ2-1; D perhaps matches TRBD1 (5 bases). CDR1 SGHRS and CDR2 YFSETQ come from the germline V gene. V was trimmed by 0 bases and J by 4 bases, leaving 11 bases between them. The CDR3 is 15 amino acids. The CDR3, as DNA: TGCGCCAGCAGCTTGGTCCAGGGCCCTTACAATGAGCAGTTCTTC. Its translation: CASSLVQGPYNEQFF.

This clone has only one observation. The V call is TRBV11-2, the J call TRBJ2-1; TRBD1 matches at 7 bases. Germline loops: CDR1 SGHAT, CDR2 FQNNGV. CDR3 length equals 15 residues. The V gene end was trimmed by 4 bases and the J gene end by 4 bases; junction bases not matched to a gene: 7. DNA of the CDR3: TGTGCCAGCAGCTGGAGTCCGGGACAGTACAATGAGCAGTTCTTC. Amino acids: CASSWSPGQYNEQFF.

The rearrangement links TRBV10-2 to TRBJ2-3, with TRBD2 matching over 11 bases. J gave up 4 bases and V 1 base, and 1 base lay outside the gene matches. Germline assignment: CDR1 WSHSY and CDR2 SAAADI. The CDR3 sequence is 15 residues long. CDR3 nucleotides: TGCGCCAGCAGTGAGTTGGGACTAGCGGCAGATACGCAGTATTTT. It specifies CASSELGLAADTQYF.

The CDR3 DNA reads TGTGCCAGCGGATTAGACAGGGCCGAAAATTCACCCCTCCACTTT. Its translation: CASGLDRAENSPLHF. This chain joins TRBV6-5 and TRBJ1-6, with 7 bases identical to TRBD1. The CDR3 runs to 15 residues. J lost 7 bases, V lost 8 bases, and 11 bases had no gene match. Germline lookup yields CDR1 MNHEY and CDR2 SVGAGI.

The rearrangement uses TRBV5-1 and TRBJ1-6; weak D call: TRBD1 (5 bases). The CDR3 is 15 amino acids. Trimming cost V 0 bases and J 8 bases, with 12 bases left between them. Germline V CDR1 and CDR2: SGHRS, YFSETQ. CDR3 loop: CASSLDQGTDSPLHF. The CDR3 DNA follows: TGCGCCAGCAGCTTGGACCAGGGTACAGATTCACCCCTCCACTTT.

The rearrangement links TRBV12-5 to TRBJ1-4; perhaps TRBD1 as D (6 bases). This CDR3 region has 15 residues. Trimming stripped 1 base from V and 8 bases from J, with 14 bases between. In germline, CDR1 is LGHNT, CDR2 FRNRAP. CDR3 DNA sequence: TGTGCTAGTGGTTTGGGCGGGGGCGGGGAGGAAAAACTGTTTTTT. It translates to CASGLGGGGEEKLFF.

This clone was counted once. Germline is not matched at one junction end, which may reflect a read error. The rearrangement joins TRBV2 to TRBJ1-2, with TRBD1 as a possible D gene (5 bases). CDR3 length: 13 residues. Looked up from germline, CDR1 is SNHLY and CDR2 is FYNNEI. The CDR3 DNA reads TGTGCCAGCAGTGGCGGGACTCCCGATGGCTACCCCTTC. This sequence encodes CASSGGTPDGYPF.

The chain couples TRBV13 to TRBJ2-1, with 16 bases fitting TRBD2. The V and J ends lost 5 bases and 4 bases, in that order; junction bases with no gene match: 5. CDR1 PRHDT and CDR2 FYEKMQ come from the germline V gene (reference sequence). The CDR3 is 17 residues long. The CDR3 DNA is TGTGCCAGCAGCGGCGGGACTAGCGGGGGGGTTTACAATGAGCAGTTCTTC. Its translation: CASSGGTSGGVYNEQFF.

This clone was found once. Other nucleotide sequences from this sample produce the same CDR3. This chain joins TRBV28 and TRBJ1-2; weak D call: TRBD1 (6 bases). The CDR3 extends over 14 amino acids. V was clipped by 0 bases and J by 8 bases, with 13 bases between them. Per germline, CDR1 MDHEN and CDR2 SYDVKM. CDR3 protein: CASSLWTGGYGYTF. The CDR3 DNA sequence: TGTGCCAGCAGTTTATGGACAGGTGGCTACGGCTACACCTTC.

The rearrangement uses TRBV2 and TRBJ1-1; tentative D call: TRBD1 (6 bases). Trimming removed 6 bases from V and 8 bases from J, with 13 bases in between. The germline V gene has CDR1 SNHLY and CDR2 FYNNEI. The CDR3 is 12 amino acids. Here the CDR3 DNA reads TGTGCCAGCAGGGCAGATGACAGGGAAGCTTTCTTT. Protein product: CASRADDREAFF.

The J gene is TRBJ1-1, the V gene TRBV7-9; unclear D gene. Germline CDR1 is SEHNR and CDR2 is FQNEAQ (reference sequence). Trimming removed 11 bases from V and 0 bases from J, with 28 bases in between. CDR3 length equals 18 residues. Here the CDR3 DNA reads TGTGCCGTCAGATTCCCCGAGGTGGCAGTAGAGATGAACACTGAAGCTTTCTTT. Encoded protein: CAVRFPEVAVEMNTEAFF.

The chain recombines TRBV5-5 with TRBJ2-2; 10 nucleotides match TRBD1. The CDR3 is made up of 16 amino acids. J was trimmed by 3 bases and V by 3 bases; bases with no gene match: 5. Per the germline V gene, CDR1 is SGHKS and CDR2 is YYEKEE (reference sequence). The CDR3 coding sequence is TGTGCCAGCAGCTCGGGACAGGGGCAGTACACCGGGGAGCTGTTTTTT. Its protein is CASSSGQGQYTGELFF.

The V and J genes are TRBV11-2 and TRBJ2-6; 7 nucleotides agree with TRBD1. J gave up 3 bases and V 1 base, and 9 bases lay outside the gene matches. The CDR3 is made up of 18 amino acids. Germline CDR1 is SGHAT and CDR2 is FQNNGV. CDR3 DNA sequence: TGTGCCAGCAGCTTAGCGACAGGGTATAACGATGGGGCCAACGTCCTGACTTTC. It yields the protein CASSLATGYNDGANVLTF.

This clone was picked up a small number of times. The chain combines TRBV4-1 with TRBJ1-4; tentatively, D is TRBD1 (5 bases). CDR1 and CDR2 from the germline V gene are MGHRA and YSYEKL. This CDR3 region has 15 residues. V was cut by 8 bases and J by 5 bases, with 18 bases left in between. The CDR3 region is CASQQTGAGNEKLFF. CDR3 sequence (DNA): TGCGCCAGCCAACAGACTGGGGCCGGGAATGAAAAACTGTTTTTT.

The CDR3: CASSQSTVNEQFF. The CDR3 DNA sequence: TGCGCCAGCAGCCAATCAACGGTCAATGAGCAGTTCTTC. The J gene is TRBJ2-1, the V gene TRBV4-3, with D unresolved. CDR1 is LGHNA and CDR2 is YSLEER in the germline V gene. The CDR3 loop spans 13 amino acids. V lost 2 bases, J lost 6 bases, and 8 bases lay in between.

The chain links TRBV5-4 to TRBJ2-2, with 10 bases aligning to TRBD1. The CDR3 covers 17 residues. Per germline, CDR1 SGHNT and CDR2 YYREEE (reference sequence). With 4 bases clipped from V and 1 base from J, the junction kept 7 bases outside the gene matches. For the CDR3, the DNA is TGTGCCAGCAGCCGACTCCGGGACAGGGGGAACACCGGGGAGCTGTTTTTT. Residues: CASSRLRDRGNTGELFF.

This clone has only a few counts. Other DNA sequences in the same sample also yield this CDR3. The chain uses TRBV7-9 and TRBJ2-7; 7 positions agree with TRBD1. The CDR3 is made up of 14 amino acids. Per germline, CDR1 SEHNR and CDR2 FQNEAQ (reference sequence). After removal of 5 bases from V and 4 bases from J, the junction contained 8 bases not matched to a gene. For the CDR3, the DNA is TGTGCCAGCAGCCTGGGACAGAGCTCTTACGAGCAGTACTTC. It encodes CASSLGQSSYEQYF.

Comments on this clone: Compared with germline, one end of the junction differs, possibly owing to a read error. The chain carries TRBV5-1 and TRBJ1-2; TRBD1 aligns across 7 bases. Germline lookup yields CDR1 SGHRS and CDR2 YFSETQ. The CDR3 sequence is 15 residues long. The CDR3 nucleotides are TGCGCCAGCAGCCTGAACCGGGACAGCTTCTATGGCTACCCCTTC. Residues: CASSLNRDSFYGYPF.

This chain uses TRBV7-4 with TRBJ1-2; 10 bases match TRBD1. This CDR3 has 17 amino acids. The V gene's germline CDR1 is SGHVT and CDR2 SQSDAQ. V dropped 5 bases and J dropped 0; count of bases not matched to a gene: 9. CDR3 in amino acids: CASSPGQGGRANYGYTF. The CDR3 DNA reads TGTGCCAGCAGCCCAGGACAGGGGGGACGAGCTAACTATGGCTACACCTTC.

The CDR3 coding sequence is TGTGCCAGCAGTTTATCATTCGCCGCGCAGGTTTCGGAAAAACTGTTTTTT. This encodes CASSLSFAAQVSEKLFF. V gene TRBV27 combines with J gene TRBJ1-4; D gene ambiguous. Germline CDR1 MNHEY, CDR2 SMNVEV (reference sequence). The V gene lost 0 bases and the J gene lost 8 bases, with 19 bases spanning the gap. This CDR3 spans 17 amino acids.

This clone was seen at least ten times. The chain recombines TRBV2 with TRBJ2-1; TRBD2 matches 9 bases. Germline CDR1 SNHLY, CDR2 FYNNEI. The CDR3 extends over 17 amino acids. The J segment lost 7 bases and the V segment lost 3 bases, leaving 13 bases of the junction unmatched. This chain's CDR3 is CASSDPGAGGLQNEQFF. The CDR3 DNA reads as TGTGCCAGCAGTGACCCGGGAGCGGGGGGCCTCCAGAATGAGCAGTTCTTC. The whole variable domain, filled in from reference TRBV2 and TRBJ2-1, reads EPEVTQTPSHQVTQMGQEVILRCVPISNHLYFYWYRQILGQKVEFLVSFYNNEISEKSEIFDDQFSVERPDGSNFTLKIRSTKLEDSAMYFCASSDPGAGGLQNEQFFGPGTRLTVL.

For the CDR3, the DNA is TGTGCCAGCAGCCGCGGGACTAGCGCGTACAATGAGCAGTTCTTC. Protein product: CASSRGTSAYNEQFF. The chain is built from TRBV7-2 and TRBJ2-1; 10 bases align to TRBD2. J was trimmed by 4 bases and V by 5 bases; bases with no gene match: 5. Germline V gene sequence: CDR1 SGHTA, CDR2 FQGNSA. This CDR3 contains 15 residues.

The chain combines TRBV25-1 with TRBJ1-4; 7 bases agree with TRBD1. CDR1 and CDR2 from the germline V gene are MGHDK and SYGVNS. The CDR3 covers 17 residues. After removal of 2 bases from V and 6 bases from J, the junction contained 12 bases not matched to a gene. The CDR3 spells CASSERISTGTDEKLFF. Here the CDR3 DNA reads TGTGCCAGCAGTGAACGAATTTCGACAGGGACCGATGAAAAACTGTTTTTT.